Presented here are 27 T cell receptor beta chains from one specimen sequenced in a study of early T cells in non-severe SARS-CoV-2 infection. TCRdb ran MiXCR on the 5' RACE reads and lists one entry per CDR3 protein. The sample carries more than 90,000 distinct CDR3 sequences, approximately 13% recorded once. Sequenced material: whole blood. These receptors all stem from an adult who was a healthcare worker with PCR-confirmed SARS-CoV-2 infection or an uninfected control (not recorded which).

This clonotype has ten or more counts. The chain couples TRBV3-1 to TRBJ1-2; D uncertain. There are 13 residues in the CDR3. CDR1 is LGHDT and CDR2 is YNNKEL in the germline V gene (reference sequence). Trimming stripped 1 base from V and 3 bases from J, with 6 bases between. Written as DNA, the CDR3 is TGTGCCAGCAGCCAAGGGGCCCACTATGGCTACACCTTC. Protein product: CASSQGAHYGYTF.

In this sample, this clonotype turned up many times. The chain joins TRBV7-9 to TRBJ2-7; the D gene could be TRBD1 or TRBD2 (7 bases each). Trimming pared 3 bases from V and 4 bases from J, leaving 16 bases between. This CDR3 comprises 15 residues. Germline loops: CDR1 SEHNR, CDR2 FQNEAQ (reference sequence). CDR3 DNA sequence: TGTGCCAGCAGCTTCGAGCGGGGCAGGGGGTACGAGCAGTACTTC. The encoded protein is CASSFERGRGYEQYF. Using reference TRBV7-9 and TRBJ2-7 for the parts outside the CDR3, the full variable domain is DTGVSQNPRHKITKRGQNVTFRCDPISEHNRLYWYRQTLGQGPEFLTYFQNEAQLEKSRLLSDRFSAERPKGSFSTLEIQRTEQGDSAMYLCASSFERGRGYEQYFGPGTRLTVT.

This clonotype was picked up many times. The chain carries TRBV18 and TRBJ2-7, with D tentatively TRBD1 (6 bases). The length of the CDR3 is 15 residues. The germline CDR1 and CDR2 sequences are KGHSH and LQKENI. Trimming took off 2 bases at V and 2 bases at J, with 13 bases between the two ends. The CDR3 here is CASSPTGSPPYEQYF. CDR3 DNA sequence: TGTGCCAGCTCACCAACAGGGTCGCCCCCCTACGAGCAGTACTTC.

The genes are TRBV24-1 and TRBJ2-7; D might be TRBD1 (5 bases). This CDR3 region has 14 residues. Germline-derived CDR1 and CDR2 are KGHDR and SFDVKD. V lost 5 bases and J 7 bases, leaving 17 bases between the germline ends. The CDR3 region is CATSGDRPLREQYF. CDR3 DNA: TGTGCCACCAGTGGAGACAGACCACTACGGGAGCAGTACTTC.

This clonotype was detected only a few times. CDR3 DNA: TGTGCCAGCAGCCCGAGGACCGGGGCCATGAATGAGCAGTTCTTC. Translating gives CASSPRTGAMNEQFF. The chain combines TRBV11-2 with TRBJ2-1; D is tentatively TRBD1 or TRBD2 (5 bases each). CDR3 length: 15 residues. Germline loops: CDR1 SGHAT, CDR2 FQNNGV. V was trimmed by 5 bases and J by 7 bases, leaving 18 bases between them.

The chain joins TRBV14 to TRBJ1-2; 10 positions agree with TRBD1. V gave up 2 bases and J gave up 6 bases; unmatched junction bases: 6. Per the germline V gene, CDR1 is SGHDN and CDR2 is FVKESK. The CDR3 has 15 amino acids. CDR3 in amino acids: CASSQNFGTGDGYTF. CDR3 in DNA: TGTGCCAGCAGCCAAAATTTCGGGACAGGGGATGGCTACACCTTC.

This clonotype was recorded many times. The rearrangement uses TRBV9 and TRBJ1-3, with a weak D call TRBD1 (5 bases). V shed 3 bases and J shed 6 bases, with 13 bases lying between them. The CDR3 extends over 14 amino acids. The germline gives CDR1 SGDLS, CDR2 YYNGEE. CDR3 in amino acids: CASSGGGTANTIYF. The CDR3 DNA reads as TGTGCCAGCAGCGGCGGGGGGACCGCAAACACCATATATTTT. The entire variable domain, with the rest obtained from reference TRBV9 and TRBJ1-3, is as follows: DSGVTQTPKHLITATGQRVTLRCSPRSGDLSVYWYQQSLDQGLQFLIQYYNGEERAKGNILERFSAQQFPDLHSELNLSSLELGDSALYFCASSGGGTANTIYFGEGSWLTVV.

The rearrangement joins TRBV2 to TRBJ1-6; 9 positions match TRBD1. This CDR3 region has 12 residues. The germline CDR1 and CDR2 sequences are SNHLY and FYNNEI. J lost 9 bases, V lost 6 bases, and 0 bases had no gene match. The CDR3 protein is CASRGQGSPLHF. The CDR3 DNA reads as TGTGCCAGCAGGGGACAGGGTTCACCCCTCCACTTT.

The chain uses TRBV12-3 or TRBV12-4 and TRBJ1-4; D may be TRBD1 (6 bases). Deletions cut 5 bases from V and 6 bases from J, with 13 bases between. The CDR3 contains 14 residues. The CDR3 bases are TGTGCCAGCAGTCATACAGGGTTAGATGAAAAACTGTTTTTT. Its protein is CASSHTGLDEKLFF.

This clonotype was detected ten times or more. The J gene is TRBJ1-2, the V gene TRBV7-9; no clear D gene. The V and J ends lost 5 bases and 8 bases respectively, with 12 bases between them. Germline CDR1 SEHNR, CDR2 FQNEAQ (reference sequence). The CDR3 has 12 amino acids. The CDR3 DNA follows: TGTGCCAGCAGCCCCGAGTCGGTCGGCTACACCTTC. It is translated as CASSPESVGYTF.

The table lists this clonotype with many counts. V gene TRBV10-3 combines with J gene TRBJ1-3, with a weak D call TRBD1 (5 bases). Germline assignment: CDR1 ENHRY and CDR2 SYGVKD. This CDR3 comprises 14 residues. V shed 2 bases and J shed 8 bases, with 13 bases lying between them. CDR3 in amino acids: CAISEPTPQDTIYF. DNA for the CDR3: TGTGCCATCAGTGAGCCAACGCCACAGGACACCATATATTTT.

This clonotype was seen repeatedly, ten times or more. The genes are TRBV20-1 and TRBJ2-1, with D possibly being TRBD2 (6 bases). Trimming cost V 3 bases and J 1 base, with 13 bases left between them. Germline V gene lookup returns CDR1 DFQATT and CDR2 SNEGSKA (reference sequence). The CDR3 is 15 residues long. The CDR3 loop is CSARIIAVSYNEQFF. CDR3 in DNA: TGCAGTGCTAGGATAATAGCGGTGTCCTACAATGAGCAGTTCTTC.

J is TRBJ2-7 and V is TRBV12-3 or TRBV12-4; 7 nucleotides match TRBD1. The CDR3 has 16 amino acids. The ends lost 1 base at V and 1 base at J; junction bases unmatched: 7. The CDR3 region is CASSLVMTDRSYEQYF. The CDR3 DNA reads TGTGCCAGCAGTTTAGTTATGACGGACAGGTCCTACGAGCAGTACTTC.

This clonotype was observed a few times. V usage is TRBV5-1 and J usage is TRBJ1-2, with 9 bases fitting TRBD1. Germline lookup yields CDR1 SGHRS and CDR2 YFSETQ. V dropped 4 bases and J dropped 4; count of bases not matched to a gene: 5. The CDR3 extends over 14 amino acids. Here the CDR3 DNA reads TGCGCCAGCAGCGGGGACAGGGTTCCCTATGGCTACACCTTC. As protein: CASSGDRVPYGYTF.

This clonotype was observed at least ten times. The chain has TRBV10-3 and TRBJ1-2; unclear D gene. V gave up 7 bases and J gave up 4 bases, with 13 bases separating them. Germline lookup yields CDR1 ENHRY and CDR2 SYGVKD. The CDR3 has 13 residues. CDR3 DNA sequence: TGTGCCATCATGGGTAGTGCGGGCTATGGCTACACCTTC. Translated: CAIMGSAGYGYTF.

This clonotype was seen only a few times. The rearrangement links TRBV29-1 to TRBJ2-2; weak D call: TRBD2 (5 bases). The germline CDR1 and CDR2 sequences are SQVTM and ANQGSEA. This CDR3 is 14 amino acids long. Trimming removed 0 bases at V and 7 bases at J, with 12 bases between. The CDR3 protein is CSVEDPGGYGELFF. CDR3 sequence (DNA): TGCAGCGTTGAAGATCCAGGAGGATACGGGGAGCTGTTTTTT.

This clonotype was seen a handful of times. The J gene is TRBJ2-5, the V gene TRBV6-1; no clear D. The CDR3 totals 11 residues. Deletions cut 2 bases from V and 5 bases from J, with 3 bases between. Germline loops: CDR1 MNHNS, CDR2 SASEGT. The CDR3 loop is CASSEYETQYF. CDR3 bases: TGTGCCAGCAGTGAATATGAGACCCAGTACTTC.

The V call is TRBV9, the J call TRBJ2-3; D may be TRBD1 (5 bases). The CDR3 covers 12 residues. Trimming left V 1 base short and J 5 bases short, with 5 bases between. Germline CDR1 and CDR2: SGDLS and YYNGEE. The CDR3 DNA reads TGTGCCAGCAGCGTAAGGGGAGATACGCAGTATTTT. This sequence encodes CASSVRGDTQYF.

This clonotype was seen a few times. The V call is TRBV27, the J call TRBJ2-2; either TRBD1 or TRBD2 may supply D (5 bases each). CDR3 size: 16 residues. CDR1 is MNHEY and CDR2 is SMNVEV in the germline V gene (reference sequence). Trimming pared 2 bases from V and 0 bases from J, leaving 10 bases between. For the CDR3, the DNA is TGTGCCAGCAGTTTAGAGGGGCCATCGAACACCGGGGAGCTGTTTTTT. It specifies CASSLEGPSNTGELFF.

This clonotype was seen at least ten times. V is TRBV28 and J is TRBJ2-1; 7 bases agree with TRBD1. The V and J ends lost 6 bases and 2 bases, in that order; junction bases with no gene match: 13. The CDR3 spans 17 residues. Germline V gene sequence: CDR1 MDHEN, CDR2 SYDVKM. The CDR3 coding sequence is TGTGCCAGCAGCTCCCCCGAGGGGGCAGAACCCTACAATGAGCAGTTCTTC. It encodes CASSSPEGAEPYNEQFF.

This clonotype appeared many times. CDR3 in amino acids: CASSPQRTWNTEAFF. The CDR3, as DNA: TGTGCCAGCAGCCCACAAAGGACCTGGAACACTGAAGCTTTCTTT. V and J are TRBV28 and TRBJ1-1; no reliable D call. CDR1 is MDHEN, CDR2 SYDVKM, per germline. V dropped 6 bases and J dropped 1 base, with 15 bases sitting between them. CDR3 length: 15 amino acids. Full variable domain (remainder filled in from reference TRBV28 and TRBJ1-1): DVKVTQSSRYLVKRTGEKVFLECVQDMDHENMFWYRQDPGLGLRLIYFSYDVKMKEKGDIPEGYSVSREKKERFSLILESASTNQTSMYLCASSPQRTWNTEAFFGQGTRLTVV.

This chain links TRBV4-2 with TRBJ2-7; 10 bases are shared with TRBD2. The V segment lost 1 base and the J segment 6 bases; nucleotides outside the gene matches: 15. The CDR3 is made up of 18 amino acids. Germline CDR1 and CDR2: LGHNA and YNFKEQ. CDR3 coding DNA: TGTGCCAGCAGCCAAGCTGCTAGCGGGGGTTCATCGATCGGCGAGCAGTACTTC. Its translation: CASSQAASGGSSIGEQYF.

The genes are TRBV28 and TRBJ2-2; D ambiguous. The CDR3 sequence is 12 residues long. Per germline, CDR1 MDHEN and CDR2 SYDVKM. The V end lost 3 bases, the J end lost 5 bases, and 4 bases lay between the germline ends. CDR3 residues: CASSFPTGELFF. As DNA, the CDR3 is TGTGCCAGCAGTTTCCCTACCGGGGAGCTGTTTTTT. The full variable domain, with the rest looked up from reference TRBV28 and TRBJ2-2, is DVKVTQSSRYLVKRTGEKVFLECVQDMDHENMFWYRQDPGLGLRLIYFSYDVKMKEKGDIPEGYSVSREKKERFSLILESASTNQTSMYLCASSFPTGELFFGEGSRLTVL.

This clonotype was detected many times. In DNA form, the CDR3 reads TGTGCCAGCAGCTCGTATACCGGGACAGGGATCGAGTACTTC. It codes for CASSSYTGTGIEYF. V is TRBV5-4 and J is TRBJ2-7; the match to TRBD1 covers 9 bases. Per the germline V gene, CDR1 is SGHNT and CDR2 is YYREEE (reference sequence). This CDR3 comprises 14 residues. Trimming took 3 bases from V and 11 from J; bases not matched to a gene: 12.

This clonotype came up a few times. V gene TRBV6-5 combines with J gene TRBJ1-1; maybe TRBD1 (6 bases). The CDR3 contains 13 residues. Trimming removed 6 bases at V and 2 bases at J, with 10 bases between. Germline CDR1 and CDR2: MNHEY and SVGAGI. The CDR3 region has the DNA TGTGCCAGCAGACGGACAGCTAACACTGAAGCTTTCTTT. Translation gives CASRRTANTEAFF.

This clonotype showed up many times. V gene TRBV10-2 combines with J gene TRBJ1-1, with D possibly TRBD1 on 6 matching bases. Germline-derived CDR1 and CDR2 are WSHSY and SAAADI. V was pared by 6 bases and J by 5 bases, with 19 bases between. This CDR3 is 15 amino acids long. CDR3 nucleotides: TGCGCCAGCAGACAGGGACTGGTTTATACTACTGAAGCTTTCTTT. This sequence encodes CASRQGLVYTTEAFF.

In its sample, this clonotype was seen a few times. The rearrangement uses TRBV20-1 and TRBJ2-1; 9 bases align to TRBD2. The J segment lost 6 bases and the V segment lost 6 bases, leaving 6 bases of the junction unmatched. The CDR3 has 13 residues. CDR1 is DFQATT and CDR2 is SNEGSKA in the germline V gene (reference sequence). CDR3 nucleotide sequence: TGCAGTGCCCTAGCGGGGCAATCCAATGAGCAGTTCTTC. This sequence encodes CSALAGQSNEQFF.